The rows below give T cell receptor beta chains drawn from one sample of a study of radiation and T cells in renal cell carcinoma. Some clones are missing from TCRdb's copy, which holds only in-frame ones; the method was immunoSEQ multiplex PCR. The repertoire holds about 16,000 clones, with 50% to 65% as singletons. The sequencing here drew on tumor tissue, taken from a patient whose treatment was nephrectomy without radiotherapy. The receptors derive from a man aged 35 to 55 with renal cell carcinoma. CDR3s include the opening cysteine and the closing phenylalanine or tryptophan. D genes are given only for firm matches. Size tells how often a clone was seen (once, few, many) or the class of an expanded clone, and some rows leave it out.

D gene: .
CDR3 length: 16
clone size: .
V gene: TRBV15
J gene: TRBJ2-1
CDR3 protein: CATSRTPGTGYNEQFF
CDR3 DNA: TGTGCCACCAGTAGAACCCCCGGGACGGGGTACAATGAGCAGTTCTTC

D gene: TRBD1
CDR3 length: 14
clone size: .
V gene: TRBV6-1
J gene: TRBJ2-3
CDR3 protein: CASRRQGVGDTQYF
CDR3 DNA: TGTGCCAGCCGGAGACAGGGGGTAGGAGATACGCAGTATTTT

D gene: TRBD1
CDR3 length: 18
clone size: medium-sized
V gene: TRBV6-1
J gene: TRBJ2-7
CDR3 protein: CASSDRQPGQGVTYEQYF
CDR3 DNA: TGTGCCAGCAGTGATCGCCAACCCGGACAGGGGGTTACCTACGAGCAGTACTTC

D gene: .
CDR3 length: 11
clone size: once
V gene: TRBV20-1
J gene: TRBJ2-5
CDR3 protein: CSARIGETQYF
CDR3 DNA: TGCAGTGCCCGGATCGGCGAGACCCAGTACTTC

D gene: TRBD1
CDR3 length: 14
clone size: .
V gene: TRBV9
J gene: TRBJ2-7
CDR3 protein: CASSSGQATYEQYF
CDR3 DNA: TGTGCCAGCAGCTCGGGACAGGCCACCTACGAGCAGTACTTC

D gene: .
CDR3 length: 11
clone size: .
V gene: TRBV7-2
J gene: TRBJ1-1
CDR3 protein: CASSPGVETFF
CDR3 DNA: TGTGCCAGCAGCCCAGGGGTTGAGACTTTCTTT

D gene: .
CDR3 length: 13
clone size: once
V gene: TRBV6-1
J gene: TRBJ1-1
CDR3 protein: CATRGWENTEAFF
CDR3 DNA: TGTGCCACGCGGGGTTGGGAGAACACTGAAGCTTTCTTT

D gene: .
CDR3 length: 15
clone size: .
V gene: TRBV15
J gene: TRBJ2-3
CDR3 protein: CATSVQRADTDTQYF
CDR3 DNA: TGTGCCACCAGCGTTCAGCGAGCCGACACAGATACGCAGTATTTT

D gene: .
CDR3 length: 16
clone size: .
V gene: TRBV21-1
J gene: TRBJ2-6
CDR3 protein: CASSKRGPSGANVLTF
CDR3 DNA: TGTGCCAGCAGCAAAAGAGGGCCCTCTGGGGCCAACGTCCTGACTTTC

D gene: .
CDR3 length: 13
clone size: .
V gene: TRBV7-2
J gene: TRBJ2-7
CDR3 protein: CASSPDGFYEQYF
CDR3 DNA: TGTGCCAGCAGCCCGGACGGATTCTACGAGCAGTACTTC

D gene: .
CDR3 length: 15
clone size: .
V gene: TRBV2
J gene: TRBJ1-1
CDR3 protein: CASSEYGITNLEAFF
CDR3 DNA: TGTGCCAGCAGTGAATATGGCATCACTAACCTTGAAGCTTTCTTT

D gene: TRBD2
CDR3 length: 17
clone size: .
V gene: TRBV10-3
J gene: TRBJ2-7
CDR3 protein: CAISESETSGKFYEQYF
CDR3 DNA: TGTGCCATCAGTGAGTCGGAGACTAGCGGGAAGTTCTACGAGCAGTACTTC

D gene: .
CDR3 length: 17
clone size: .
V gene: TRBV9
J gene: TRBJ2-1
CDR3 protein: CASAAPQGFGRYNEQFF
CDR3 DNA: TGTGCCAGCGCCGCCCCGCAGGGTTTTGGGCGCTACAATGAGCAGTTCTTC

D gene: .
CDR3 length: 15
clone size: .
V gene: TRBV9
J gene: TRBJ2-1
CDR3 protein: CASSVGPGNYNEQFF
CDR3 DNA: TGTGCCAGCAGCGTAGGCCCTGGGAATTACAATGAGCAGTTCTTC

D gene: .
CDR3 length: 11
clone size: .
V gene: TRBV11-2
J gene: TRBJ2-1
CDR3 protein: CASTTYNEQFF
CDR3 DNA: TGTGCCAGCACCACCTACAATGAGCAGTTCTTC

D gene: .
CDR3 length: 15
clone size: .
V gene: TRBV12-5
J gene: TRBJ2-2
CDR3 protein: CASALGGADTGELFF
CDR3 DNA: TGTGCTAGTGCCCTAGGGGGGGCGGACACCGGGGAGCTGTTTTTT

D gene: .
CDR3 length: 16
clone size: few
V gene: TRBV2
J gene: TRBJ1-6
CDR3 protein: CASSELSGSHNSPLHF
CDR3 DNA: TGTGCCAGCAGTGAGCTTTCGGGAAGTCATAATTCACCCCTCCACTTT

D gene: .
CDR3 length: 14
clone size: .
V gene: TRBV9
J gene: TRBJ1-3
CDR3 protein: CASSVQVRGNTIYF
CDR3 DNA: TGTGCCAGCAGCGTACAAGTCAGGGGAAACACCATATATTTT

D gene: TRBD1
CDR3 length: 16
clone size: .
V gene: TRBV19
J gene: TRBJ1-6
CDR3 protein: CASSTTRQGANSPLHF
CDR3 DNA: TGTGCCAGTAGTACCACGAGACAGGGGGCTAATTCACCCCTCCACTTT

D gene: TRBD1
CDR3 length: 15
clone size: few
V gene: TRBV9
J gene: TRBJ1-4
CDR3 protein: CASSLQGEVDEKLFF
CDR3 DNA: TGTGCCAGCAGCTTACAGGGGGAGGTTGATGAAAAACTGTTTTTT

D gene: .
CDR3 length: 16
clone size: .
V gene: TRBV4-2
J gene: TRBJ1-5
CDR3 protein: CASSQASDYSNQPQHF
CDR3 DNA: TGTGCCAGCAGCCAAGCCTCCGATTATAGCAATCAGCCCCAGCATTTT

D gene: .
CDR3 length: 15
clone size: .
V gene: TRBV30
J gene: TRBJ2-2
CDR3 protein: CAWSAGRANTGELFF
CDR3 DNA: TGTGCCTGGAGCGCCGGACGGGCGAACACCGGGGAGCTGTTTTTT

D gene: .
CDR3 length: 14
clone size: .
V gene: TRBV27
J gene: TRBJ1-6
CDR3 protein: CASSSPGDNSPLHF
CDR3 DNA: TGTGCCAGCAGCTCCCCAGGGGACAATTCACCCCTCCACTTT

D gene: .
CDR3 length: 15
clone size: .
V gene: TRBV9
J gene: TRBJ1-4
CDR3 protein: CASSEGRITNEKLFF
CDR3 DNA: TGTGCCAGCAGCGAAGGACGGATAACTAATGAAAAACTGTTTTTT

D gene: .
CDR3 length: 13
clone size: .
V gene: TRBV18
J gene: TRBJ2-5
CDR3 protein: CASSPAEGETQYF
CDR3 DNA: TGTGCCAGCTCACCAGCCGAAGGGGAGACCCAGTACTTC

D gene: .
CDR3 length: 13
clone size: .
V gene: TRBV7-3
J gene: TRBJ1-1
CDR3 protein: CASSPRVNTEAFF
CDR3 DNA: TGTGCCAGCAGCCCCAGGGTAAACACTGAAGCTTTCTTT

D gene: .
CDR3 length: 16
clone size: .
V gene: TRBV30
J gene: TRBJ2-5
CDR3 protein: CAWSVNSQGRRETQYF
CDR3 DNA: TGTGCCTGGAGTGTAAATAGTCAGGGTAGGCGAGAGACCCAGTACTTC

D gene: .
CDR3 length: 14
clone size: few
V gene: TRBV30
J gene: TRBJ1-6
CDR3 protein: CAWSAVTSNAPLHF
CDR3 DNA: TGTGCCTGGAGCGCCGTCACTTCCAACGCACCCCTCCACTTT